These 19 T cell receptor beta chains came from one sample sequenced in a study of control samples from healthy donors and cancer patients. Using immunoSEQ multiplex PCR, the repertoire was profiled, and TCRdb retains in-frame clones only, with some absent. The table includes roughly 170,000 clones, more than 85% detected once. What was sequenced was blood. These receptors all come from a middle-aged woman in good health.

The rearrangement links TRBV2 to TRBJ2-7; 8 bases map to TRBD1. CDR1 and CDR2 (germline): SNHLY, FYNNEI. The trim removed 6 bases at V and 4 bases at J, leaving 11 bases unmatched. The CDR3 length is 15 residues. CDR3 nucleotides: TGTGCCAGCAGGGAATCAGGGGGCGCTGCGTACGAGCAGTACTTC. This sequence encodes CASRESGGAAYEQYF.

CDR3: CASSEGGSYNSPLHF. CDR3 nucleotides: TGTGCCAGTAGTGAAGGGGGGTCCTATAATTCACCCCTCCACTTT. This chain links TRBV19 with TRBJ1-6, with D possibly being TRBD1 (6 bases). Between the trimmed V and J ends, which lost 5 bases and 1 base, there was a span of 9 bases. Germline-derived CDR1 and CDR2 are LNHDA and SQIVND (reference sequence). The CDR3 runs to 15 residues.

The rearrangement uses TRBV6-5 and TRBJ1-1; tentatively, D is TRBD1 (5 bases). This CDR3 contains 14 residues. The germline CDR1 and CDR2 sequences are MNHEY and SVGAGI. Trimming took off 2 bases at V and 3 bases at J, with 10 bases between the two ends. The CDR3 here is CASSYGGTDTEAFF. The CDR3 DNA sequence: TGTGCCAGCAGTTACGGGGGGACCGACACTGAAGCTTTCTTT.

This clone occurred once. V usage is TRBV4-1 and J usage is TRBJ2-3; D is possibly TRBD2 (6 bases). There are 14 residues in the CDR3. V gave up 3 bases and J gave up 1 base, with 8 bases separating them. Germline CDR1 is MGHRA and CDR2 is YSYEKL. CDR3 loop: CASSQASGTDTQYF. CDR3 nucleotides: TGCGCCAGCAGCCAGGCTAGCGGCACAGATACGCAGTATTTT.

The V call is TRBV15, the J call TRBJ2-7; D gene unclear. Trimming shortened V by 5 bases and J by 0 bases, and 14 bases separated the two germline ends. The V gene's germline CDR1 is LNHNV and CDR2 YYDKDF (reference sequence). The CDR3 totals 15 residues. The CDR3, as DNA: TGTGCCACCAGCGGTGAACTTGGCAGCTCCTACGAGCAGTACTTC. Translating gives CATSGELGSSYEQYF.

The chain carries TRBV11-3 and TRBJ2-5; TRBD2 is a possible D gene (6 bases). The V and J ends lost 5 bases and 2 bases respectively, with 6 bases between them. Germline V gene data show CDR1 as SGHNT and CDR2 as YENEEA. The CDR3 is made up of 12 amino acids. DNA of the CDR3: TGTGCCAGCAGCGGGGGGCAAGAGACCCAGTACTTC. It encodes CASSGGQETQYF.

This clone was picked up one time. The chain is built from TRBV10-3 and TRBJ1-2, with a tentative D call TRBD1 (5 bases). Trimming left V 0 bases short and J 5 bases short, with 13 bases between. The CDR3 is 15 amino acids. The germline CDR1 and CDR2 sequences are ENHRY and SYGVKD. The CDR3 region has the DNA TGTGCCATCAGTGAGTCGAGGGCAGGGCCTTATGGCTACACCTTC. This encodes CAISESRAGPYGYTF.

This clone was seen just once. The chain carries TRBV18 and TRBJ1-4, with 7 bases that match TRBD1. Per germline, CDR1 KGHSH and CDR2 LQKENI. V lost 2 bases to trimming and J lost 8 bases; unmatched junction nucleotides: 2. The CDR3 sequence is 13 residues long. For the CDR3, the DNA is TGTGCCAGCTCACCAAGACAGGGCGAAAAACTGTTTTTT. Translated: CASSPRQGEKLFF.

The chain couples TRBV6-5 to TRBJ1-4, with a possible D match to TRBD1 (6 bases). The CDR3 runs 15 residues. V was shortened by 7 bases and J by 7 bases, with 19 bases between the two germline ends. Germline-derived CDR1 and CDR2 are MNHEY and SVGAGI. As DNA, the CDR3 is TGTGCCAGCACCACGTCGTGGGGGGGCCTTGAAAAACTGTTTTTT. It specifies CASTTSWGGLEKLFF.

The chain uses TRBV5-1 and TRBJ2-1, with TRBD2 matching 15 bases. CDR1 is SGHRS and CDR2 is YFSETQ in the germline V gene. CDR3 size: 17 residues. With V trimmed by 3 bases and J by 8 bases, 9 bases remained unmatched. The CDR3 DNA reads as TGCGCCAGCAGCTGGGGACTAGCGGGGGGACCACAGGATGAGCAGTTCTTC. It encodes CASSWGLAGGPQDEQFF. The full variable domain, with the rest looked up from reference TRBV5-1 and TRBJ2-1, is KAGVTQTPRYLIKTRGQQVTLSCSPISGHRSVSWYQQTPGQGLQFLFEYFSETQRNKGNFPGRFSGRQFSNSRSEMNVSTLELGDSALYLCASSWGLAGGPQDEQFFGPGTRLTVL.

This clone was observed a single time. The chain uses TRBV20-1 and TRBJ2-7; 8 bases fit TRBD1. Germline V CDR1 and CDR2: DFQATT, SNEGSKA (reference sequence). This CDR3 spans 14 amino acids. V was clipped by 3 bases and J by 7 bases; unmatched bases: 11. As DNA, the CDR3 is TGCAGTGCTAGTAGCGCGACAGGGGCCTGGGAGCAGTACTTC. Translating gives CSASSATGAWEQYF.

The count of this clone is one. The chain uses TRBV5-4 and TRBJ1-2; D is perhaps TRBD1 (5 bases). V lost 9 bases and J lost 7, with 16 bases in between. The CDR3 runs 12 residues. Germline V gene data show CDR1 as SGHNT and CDR2 as YYREEE (reference sequence). The CDR3: CATTLLGGGYTF. In DNA form, the CDR3 reads TGTGCCACTACGCTTCTGGGGGGTGGCTACACCTTC.

The J gene is TRBJ2-7, the V gene TRBV7-9; unclear D gene. V shed 7 bases and J shed 7 bases, with 11 bases lying between them. The length of the CDR3 is 11 residues. The germline CDR1 and CDR2 sequences are SEHNR and FQNEAQ (reference sequence). The CDR3 region has the DNA TGTGCCAGCACCTCTATCGGGGAGCAGTACTTC. This gives the protein CASTSIGEQYF.

V and J are TRBV3-1 (or the pseudogene TRBV3-2) and TRBJ2-7; 7 bases are shared with TRBD1. Germline V lookup: CDR1 LGHDT, CDR2 YNNKEL (reference sequence). Trimming cost V 5 bases and J 4 bases; bases outside gene matches: 11. The CDR3 runs to 15 residues. Here the CDR3 reads CASSFPGQKKYEQYF. The CDR3 nucleotides are TGTGCCAGCAGCTTCCCGGGACAGAAGAAGTACGAGCAGTACTTC.

CDR3 in DNA: TGTGCCAGCAGCTTAAGGCTAGCGGGGCCTTACGAGCAGTACTTC. Translating it yields CASSLRLAGPYEQYF. The rearrangement joins TRBV13 to TRBJ2-7; 9 bases fit TRBD2. From germline, CDR1 is PRHDT and CDR2 FYEKMQ (reference sequence). Trimming cost V 2 bases and J 4 bases; bases outside gene matches: 6. The CDR3 spans 15 residues.

The DNA of the CDR3 is TGTGCCAGCAGCGCTCAGACACGGTCCTACGAGCAGTACTTC. It specifies CASSAQTRSYEQYF. V is TRBV13 and J is TRBJ2-7; the D is unclear. CDR3 size: 14 residues. V lost 5 bases and J 1 base, leaving 12 bases between the germline ends. Germline CDR1 and CDR2: PRHDT and FYEKMQ (reference sequence).

The rearrangement uses TRBV7-6 and TRBJ2-1, with 12 bases lining up with TRBD2. Losses at the gene ends were 4 bases for V and 6 bases for J; bases not matched to a gene: 13. From germline, CDR1 is SGHVS and CDR2 FNYEAQ. The CDR3 sequence is 18 residues long. The CDR3 sequence is CASSYPLAGGQEFNEQFF. The CDR3 DNA is TGTGCCAGCAGCTATCCCCTAGCGGGGGGGCAAGAGTTCAATGAGCAGTTCTTC.

The rearrangement links TRBV19 to TRBJ1-1; 7 nucleotides line up with TRBD1. The trim removed 5 bases at V and 0 bases at J, leaving 12 bases unmatched. The germline V gene encodes CDR1 LNHDA and CDR2 SQIVND (reference sequence). The CDR3 contains 17 residues. CDR3 amino acids: CASSREGLGQMNTEAFF. The DNA for the CDR3 is TGTGCCAGTAGTCGTGAGGGGCTGGGACAGATGAACACTGAAGCTTTCTTT.

V is TRBV24-1 and J is TRBJ1-2, with 7 positions matching TRBD1. J lost 6 bases, V lost 4 bases, and 4 bases had no gene match. Germline lookup yields CDR1 KGHDR and CDR2 SFDVKD. This CDR3 comprises 13 residues. The CDR3 DNA reads TGTGCCACCAGTGACCCAGGGGGAGATGGCTACACCTTC. It yields the protein CATSDPGGDGYTF.